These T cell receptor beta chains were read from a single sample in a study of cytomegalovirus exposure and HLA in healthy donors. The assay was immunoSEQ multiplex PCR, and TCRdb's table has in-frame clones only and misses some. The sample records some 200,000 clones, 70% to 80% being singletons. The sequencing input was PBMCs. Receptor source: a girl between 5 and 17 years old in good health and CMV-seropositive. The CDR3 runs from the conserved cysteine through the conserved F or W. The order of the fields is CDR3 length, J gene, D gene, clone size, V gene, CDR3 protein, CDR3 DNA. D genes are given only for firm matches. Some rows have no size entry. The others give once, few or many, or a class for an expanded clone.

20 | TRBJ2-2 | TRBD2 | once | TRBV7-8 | CASSLVPSGGITTNTGELFF | TGTGCCAGCAGCTTAGTCCCCTCCGGGGGGATTACCACGAACACCGGGGAGCTGTTTTTT
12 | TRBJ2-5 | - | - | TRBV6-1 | CASSENRETQYF | TGTGCCAGCAGTGAAAATCGGGAGACCCAGTACTTC
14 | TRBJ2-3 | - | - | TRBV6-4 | CASSPGRDADTQYF | TGTGCCAGCAGCCCTGGCAGGGATGCAGATACGCAGTATTTT
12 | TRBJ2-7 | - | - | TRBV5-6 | CASSLGWREQYF | TGTGCCAGCAGCTTGGGATGGCGGGAGCAGTACTTC
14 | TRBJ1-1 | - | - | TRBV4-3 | CASSQDTPGGEAFF | TGCGCCAGCAGCCAAGATACCCCAGGAGGTGAAGCTTTCTTT
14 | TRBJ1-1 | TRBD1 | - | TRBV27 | CVSRLGQMNTEAFF | TGTGTCAGCAGACTGGGACAGATGAACACTGAAGCTTTCTTT
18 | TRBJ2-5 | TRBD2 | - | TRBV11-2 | CASSRGTSGSSPQETQYF | TGTGCCAGCAGCCGAGGGACTAGCGGGAGTTCCCCCCAAGAGACCCAGTACTTC
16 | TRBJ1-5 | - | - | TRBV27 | CASSRTGGYSNQPQHF | TGTGCCAGCAGTCGAACCGGCGGATATAGCAATCAGCCCCAGCATTTT
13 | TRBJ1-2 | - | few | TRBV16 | CASSQERVYGYTF | TGTGCCAGCAGCCAGGAGCGAGTGTATGGCTACACCTTC
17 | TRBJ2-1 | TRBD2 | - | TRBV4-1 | CASSQDHLAGYTNEQFF | TGCGCCAGCAGCCAAGATCACCTAGCGGGGTACACCAATGAGCAGTTCTTC